The rows below give T cell receptor beta chains drawn from one sample of a study of blood T cell repertoires in COVID-19. Produced via immunoSEQ multiplex PCR; TCRdb's table is partial and in-frame only. In the table there are under 250,000 clones, roughly nine tenths of which are singletons. The sample taken for sequencing was PBMCs or T cells enriched from blood (not recorded which). These receptor sequences come from a woman in her 30s with acute COVID-19. CDR3s leave out the opening cysteine and the closing phenylalanine or tryptophan. The D gene is left open where the match is weak. A clone size is listed for some rows: how often the clone was seen (once, few, many), or a class if it is expanded.

size | D | V | CDR3
once | NA | TRBV15 | ATSRITTGGELF
once | NA | TRBV7-9 | ASSSPGQALREQY
NA | NA | TRBV27 | ASSFGGGYGYT
NA | TRBD2 | TRBV28 | ASSLSQGGSYNEQF
NA | TRBD2 | TRBV4-2 | ASSRALAGGAYNEQF
NA | NA | TRBV29-1 | SVEDRQGHREKLF
NA | NA | TRBV9 | ASSPGEGMEPQH
NA | NA | TRBV5-5 | ASSPARGGGEKLF
NA | TRBD1 | TRBV7-2 | ASSQTTGVIYEQY
NA | NA | TRBV2 | ASSENRAYEQY
NA | TRBD2 | TRBV3-1/TRBV3-2 | ASSRILAGAEQF
NA | NA | TRBV5-1 | ASSGGRGMNTEAF
NA | NA | TRBV11-2 | ASSFYDTEAF
NA | NA | TRBV7-7 | ASSLLTGSTDTQY
few | NA | TRBV5-8 | ASSLSRYSGNTIY
NA | TRBD2 | TRBV6-1 | ATGSGGRADTQY
NA | NA | TRBV6-6 | ASRLDIDSPLH
NA | NA | TRBV10-2 | ASSDSGFEAF
NA | NA | TRBV11-2 | ASSLEGSRTEAF
once | TRBD1 | TRBV6-5 | ASSAGTGTETQY
NA | TRBD1 | TRBV25-1 | ASRRDSNSPLH
NA | NA | TRBV11-2 | ASSLGQNTEAF
NA | NA | TRBV3-1/TRBV3-2 | ASSPLTAGNTIY
NA | NA | TRBV5-6 | ASSSGDSPRSEAF
NA | TRBD2 | TRBV9 | ASSIGTSPTLYEQY
NA | NA | TRBV3-1/TRBV3-2 | ASSEQAYSGNTIY